The rows below give T cell receptor beta chains drawn from one sample of a study of T cell responses to AZD1222 COVID-19 vaccine. Libraries were prepared by immunoSEQ multiplex PCR; TCRdb keeps only in-frame clonotypes and omits some of them. The sample has 100,000 to 150,000 clones; approximately 85% are singletons. This specimen consisted of peripheral blood, obtained 28 days after the second AZD1222 dose. The source is an adult who received the AZD1222 COVID-19 vaccine. CDR3s include the opening cysteine and the closing phenylalanine or tryptophan. D genes are given only for firm matches. Part of the rows lack a size; the others show once, few, many or a class for expanded clones.

V,J,D,size,CDR3,DNA
TRBV30,TRBJ1-1,-,-,CAWSPGGGYTEAFF,TGTGCCTGGAGTCCGGGGGGCGGGTACACTGAAGCTTTCTTT
TRBV9,TRBJ1-2,-,-,CASSVDGNYGYTF,TGTGCCAGCAGCGTAGACGGGAACTATGGCTACACCTTC
TRBV28,TRBJ2-3,TRBD2,medium-sized,CASSFPGGTRTQYF,TGTGCCAGCAGTTTCCCGGGGGGAACACGGACGCAGTATTTT
TRBV11-1,TRBJ1-2,-,-,CASSLERGWQAYF,TGTGCCAGCAGCTTAGAGAGAGGTTGGCAGGCCTACTTC
TRBV4-1,TRBJ2-7,-,-,CASKGLSAYEQYF,TGCGCCAGCAAGGGGCTCTCCGCCTACGAGCAGTACTTC
TRBV29-1,TRBJ2-7,-,-,CSVEQGVYEQYF,TGCAGCGTCGAACAGGGCGTCTACGAGCAGTACTTC
TRBV7-9,TRBJ2-7,TRBD1,-,CASSRGTYEQYF,TGTGCCAGCTCCAGGGGGACCTACGAGCAGTACTTC
TRBV2,TRBJ2-5,-,few,CASSRFSTQETQYF,TGTGCCAGCAGTAGGTTCTCGACCCAAGAGACCCAGTACTTC
TRBV27,TRBJ2-7,TRBD2,once,CASSLLVAGSAEQYF,TGTGCCAGCAGTCTCTTGGTAGCGGGGTCGGCCGAGCAGTACTTC
TRBV5-1,TRBJ2-3,-,-,CASIEADTQYF,TGCGCCAGCATCGAGGCAGATACGCAGTATTTT
TRBV19,TRBJ2-7,-,-,CASSRGREFYEQYF,TGTGCCAGTAGTAGGGGCAGGGAATTCTACGAGCAGTACTTC
TRBV23-1,TRBJ2-1,-,-,CASGMGRRYNEQFF,TGCGCCAGCGGTATGGGCAGGCGCTACAATGAGCAGTTCTTC
TRBV5-4,TRBJ1-2,-,-,CASSPPTNYGYTF,TGTGCCAGCAGTCCGCCAACTAACTATGGCTACACCTTC
TRBV7-2,TRBJ1-5,TRBD1,-,CASSLRQGRGNQPQHF,TGTGCCAGCAGCTTACGACAGGGCCGGGGCAATCAGCCCCAGCATTTT
TRBV6-5,TRBJ1-4,TRBD1,-,CASNPTGANEKLFF,TGTGCCAGCAACCCGACAGGGGCCAATGAAAAACTGTTTTTT
TRBV4-3,TRBJ1-5,TRBD1,-,CASSQGRQGGNQPQHF,TGCGCCAGCAGCCAAGGCCGACAGGGTGGCAATCAGCCCCAGCATTTT
TRBV4-1,TRBJ1-1,TRBD1,few,CASSQRGLLNTEAFF,TGCGCCAGCAGCCAAAGGGGGCTCCTGAACACTGAAGCTTTCTTT